The 14 T cell receptor beta chains below were found in one sample sequenced in a study of blood T cell repertoires in COVID-19. Method: immunoSEQ multiplex PCR; TCRdb's copy keeps in-frame clones and lacks some. The data hold 200,000 to 250,000 clones, with more than 70% observed a single time. The sample taken for sequencing was peripheral blood. These TCRs come from a human donor in a cohort sampled during active COVID-19.

This clone appeared a single time. The V and J genes are TRBV2 and TRBJ2-2; D may be TRBD1 (6 bases). The V end was cut by 4 bases, the J end by 1 base, with 7 bases between. The germline CDR1 and CDR2 sequences are SNHLY and FYNNEI. CDR3 length equals 14 residues. As DNA, the CDR3 is TGTGCCAGCAGTGGGGGGCGGAACACCGGGGAGCTGTTTTTT. Translating gives CASSGGRNTGELFF.

The rearrangement joins TRBV4-3 to TRBJ2-7; 7 nucleotides line up with TRBD1. Per germline, CDR1 LGHNA and CDR2 YSLEER. V shed 0 bases, J shed 2 bases, and the junction held 7 bases outside the gene matches. The CDR3 totals 16 residues. The CDR3 reads CASSQDSATGTYEQYF. The DNA for the CDR3 is TGCGCCAGCAGCCAAGATTCCGCGACAGGGACCTACGAGCAGTACTTC.

The chain recombines TRBV7-2 with TRBJ2-3, with no clear D. CDR1 SGHTA and CDR2 FQGNSA come from the germline V gene. Trimming cost V 0 bases and J 11 bases, with 12 bases left between them. The CDR3 has 13 amino acids. The CDR3 reads CASSLARVSLQYF. In DNA form, the CDR3 reads TGTGCCAGCAGCTTAGCGCGAGTATCCTTGCAGTATTTT.

This rearrangement joins TRBV27 to TRBJ2-3; D uncertain. Trimming stripped 3 bases from V and 2 bases from J, with 9 bases between. The CDR3 loop spans 14 amino acids. CDR1 is MNHEY and CDR2 is SMNVEV in the germline V gene (reference sequence). For the CDR3, the DNA is TGTGCCAGCAGTTTCCAAGCGCCCACAGATACGCAGTATTTT. Its protein is CASSFQAPTDTQYF.

The chain is built from TRBV28 and TRBJ2-2; 10 nucleotides agree with TRBD2. V was pared by 5 bases and J by 8 bases, with 20 bases of the junction left unmatched. The germline CDR1 and CDR2 sequences are MDHEN and SYDVKM. There are 19 residues in the CDR3. This CDR3 reads CASSLLQGAGGLLGGELFF. CDR3 in DNA: TGTGCCAGCAGTCTCCTCCAAGGAGCGGGAGGGCTCTTAGGGGGGGAGCTGTTTTTT.

The chain employs TRBV6-6 and TRBJ2-4; 9 bases fit TRBD2. The V segment lost 5 bases and the J segment 4 bases; nucleotides outside the gene matches: 9. The germline V gene encodes CDR1 MNHNY and CDR2 SVGAGI (reference sequence). The CDR3 loop spans 16 amino acids. CDR3 in DNA: TGTGCCAGCAGTGTACTTAGCGGGAGTGCAAAAAACATTCAGTACTTC. Residues: CASSVLSGSAKNIQYF.

There are many counts of this clone. The chain joins TRBV30 to TRBJ1-3, with no clear D. This CDR3 is built from 13 residues. The germline CDR1 and CDR2 sequences are GTSNPN and SVGIG (reference sequence). V was trimmed by 7 bases and J by 0 bases, leaving 10 bases between them. CDR3 nucleotide sequence: TGTGCCTCGAACCGAGGCTCTGGAAACACCATATATTTT. This gives the protein CASNRGSGNTIYF.

This chain connects TRBV18 to TRBJ2-3, with a tentative D call TRBD2 (6 bases). Trimming took 1 base from V and 0 from J, leaving 11 bases between them. Germline CDR1 is KGHSH and CDR2 is LQKENI. The CDR3 contains 16 residues. The CDR3 DNA reads TGTGCCAGCTCACCACTCGGAGGGATTAGCACAGATACGCAGTATTTT. Protein product: CASSPLGGISTDTQYF.

The sample holds one count of this clone. In nucleotides, the CDR3 is TGCGCCAGCAGGGGAGGACAGGGGAAAGATACGCAGTATTTT. Encoded protein: CASRGGQGKDTQYF. The chain joins TRBV5-1 to TRBJ2-3, with 9 bases that match TRBD1. V was clipped by 5 bases and J by 5 bases; unmatched bases: 6. Germline V gene data show CDR1 as SGHRS and CDR2 as YFSETQ. This CDR3 spans 14 amino acids.

This clone showed up just once. The chain employs TRBV7-2 and TRBJ2-3; D ambiguous. Trimming took 5 bases from V and 2 from J, leaving 5 bases between them. Germline V CDR1 and CDR2: SGHTA, FQGNSA. This CDR3 is 12 amino acids long. CDR3 amino acids: CASSLYTDTQYF. CDR3 nucleotide sequence: TGTGCCAGCAGCCTTTACACAGATACGCAGTATTTT. The whole variable domain, filled in from reference TRBV7-2 and TRBJ2-3, reads GAGVSQSPSNKVTEKGKDVELRCDPISGHTALYWYRQSLGQGLEFLIYFQGNSAPDKSGLPSDRFSAERTGGSVSTLTIQRTQQEDSAVYLCASSLYTDTQYFGPGTRLTVL.

This clone was observed a single time. The chain carries TRBV6-2 or TRBV6-3 and TRBJ2-7, with TRBD2 as a possible D gene (6 bases). Per the germline V gene, CDR1 is MNHEY and CDR2 is SVGEGT. The CDR3 is made up of 15 amino acids. Trimming removed 6 bases from V and 2 bases from J, with 17 bases in between. The DNA for the CDR3 is TGTGCCAGCAGGCCTGAAGGGGAGGCCCCCTACGAGCAGTACTTC. Amino acid sequence: CASRPEGEAPYEQYF.

The chain has TRBV25-1 and TRBJ1-2; 7 nucleotides line up with TRBD1. The trim removed 3 bases at V and 4 bases at J, leaving 8 bases unmatched. The CDR3 consists of 15 residues. CDR1 is MGHDK, CDR2 SYGVNS, per germline. The CDR3 region has the DNA TGTGCCAGCAGTGATTCATTGGGACAGATCTATGGCTACACCTTC. It yields the protein CASSDSLGQIYGYTF.

This rearrangement joins TRBV5-4 to TRBJ2-1; the match to TRBD1 covers 9 bases. Germline V lookup: CDR1 SGHNT, CDR2 YYREEE (reference sequence). The CDR3 consists of 15 residues. The V gene end was trimmed by 2 bases and the J gene end by 8 bases; junction bases not matched to a gene: 8. The CDR3 coding sequence is TGTGCCAGCAGCTTACAGGGGGCGAGGCGGGATGAGCAGTTCTTC. It codes for CASSLQGARRDEQFF.

This clone has just one count. V gene TRBV25-1 combines with J gene TRBJ2-7, with D possibly TRBD2 on 5 matching bases. Per germline, CDR1 MGHDK and CDR2 SYGVNS. CDR3 length equals 14 residues. With 3 bases removed from V and 1 base from J, the gap between germline ends came to 10 bases. CDR3 bases: TGTGCCAGCAGTGATACGGGGAGTTCCTACGAGCAGTACTTC. Protein sequence: CASSDTGSSYEQYF.